The 4 T cell receptor beta chains given below trace back to one sample, sequenced in a study of a mutant IDH1 vaccine in newly diagnosed glioma. No antigens are known for them. Clones were sequenced by immunoSEQ multiplex PCR, and TCRdb holds only the in-frame ones, with some missing. The repertoire holds 40,000 to 55,000 clones, with over 65% as singletons. The time point denotes: week 35, safety follow-up. One vaccine dose held 300 ug of mutant IDH1 20-mer peptide and came with topical imiquimod. Here the sequenced sample was PBMCs, taken from a glioma patient whose treatment included an IDH1 peptide vaccine. These receptors were obtained from a man in his forties with glioma.

The chain recombines TRBV7-9 with TRBJ2-1; TRBD1 agrees at 9 bases. There are 14 residues in the CDR3. Germline-derived CDR1 and CDR2 are SEHNR and FQNEAQ (reference sequence). Germline trimming cut 5 bases from V and 6 bases from J; bases unmatched to any gene: 5. The CDR3 protein is CASSPGQGVNEQFF. The CDR3 coding sequence is TGTGCCAGCAGCCCGGGACAGGGTGTCAATGAGCAGTTCTTC.

The V call is TRBV2, the J call TRBJ2-1; D is perhaps TRBD1 or TRBD2 (6 bases each). This CDR3 is built from 16 residues. V gave up 6 bases and J gave up 5 bases, with 20 bases separating them. CDR1 SNHLY and CDR2 FYNNEI come from the germline V gene. Here the CDR3 DNA reads TGTGCCAGCAGGGGGGGACTCCAGGGGTCTAACAATGAGCAGTTCTTC. Translation: CASRGGLQGSNNEQFF.

The V gene is TRBV10-1, the J gene TRBJ2-6; no definite D call. The CDR3 is 16 residues long. Germline V gives CDR1 WNHNN, CDR2 SYGVQD (reference sequence). V lost 0 bases and J 1 base, leaving 7 bases between the germline ends. CDR3 region: CASSESVMSGANVLTF. DNA of the CDR3: TGCGCCAGCAGTGAGTCTGTAATGTCTGGGGCCAACGTCCTGACTTTC.

This clone was picked up a small number of times. The J gene is TRBJ1-5, the V gene TRBV5-6; no definite D call. Trimming stripped 4 bases from V and 4 bases from J, with 9 bases between. This CDR3 comprises 13 residues. Germline CDR1 is SGHDT and CDR2 is YYEEEE. The CDR3 is CASSVRTNQPQHF. The CDR3 DNA sequence: TGTGCCAGCAGCGTCCGGACGAATCAGCCCCAGCATTTT.